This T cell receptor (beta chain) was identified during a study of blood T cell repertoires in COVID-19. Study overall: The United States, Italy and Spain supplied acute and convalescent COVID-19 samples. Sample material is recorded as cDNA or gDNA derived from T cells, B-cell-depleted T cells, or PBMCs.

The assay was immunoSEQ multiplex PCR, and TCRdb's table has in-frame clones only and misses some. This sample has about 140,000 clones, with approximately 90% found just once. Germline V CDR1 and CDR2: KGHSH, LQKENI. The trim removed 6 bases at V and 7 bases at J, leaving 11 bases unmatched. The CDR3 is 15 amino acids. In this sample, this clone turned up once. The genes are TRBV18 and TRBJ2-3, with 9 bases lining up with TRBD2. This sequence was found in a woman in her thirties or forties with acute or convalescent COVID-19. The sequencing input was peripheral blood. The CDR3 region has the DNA TGTGCCAGCTCCTCTGGGGCGGGAGGGCCAAATACGCAGTATTTT. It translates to CASSSGAGGPNTQYF.